This T cell receptor beta chain stems from a study of cytomegalovirus exposure and HLA in healthy donors. It was with 60 Vbeta and 13 Jbeta primers that the PCR ran. Repertoires were generated with immunoSEQ multiplex PCR, while TCRdb's copy carries only in-frame clones and drops some. Of 150,000 to 200,000 clones listed, over 70% were seen once; the top ten hold around 2.1%. The CDR3 extends over 13 amino acids. Germline values: CDR1 LNHDA, CDR2 SQIVND (reference sequence). V lost 4 bases and J lost 1, with 7 bases in between. The sequenced material came from PBMCs. The receptor was isolated from a woman younger than 30 in good health and CMV-seropositive. The rearrangement uses TRBV19 and TRBJ2-5; a weak D match, TRBD1 (6 bases). The CDR3 nucleotides read TGTGCCAGTAGTAAGGACAGCCAAGAGACCCAGTACTTC. It is translated as CASSKDSQETQYF. Using reference TRBV19 and TRBJ2-5 for the parts outside the CDR3, the full variable domain is DGGITQSPKYLFRKEGQNVTLSCEQNLNHDAMYWYRQDPGQGLRLIYYSQIVNDFQKGDIAEGYSVSREKKESFPLTVTSAQKNPTAFYLCASSKDSQETQYFGPGTRLLVL.